Below are 25 T cell receptor beta chains sequenced from a single sample in a study of Tregs in tolerant kidney transplant recipients (dated by TCRdb to between 2018 and 2020). Explained via the paper, the time point label denotes: blood sample drawn before combined kidney and bone marrow transplant. Library construction relied on the immunoSEQ multiplex PCR assay. The table was pulled from immuneACCESS by TCRdb, which kept in-frame rearrangements only. Such tables lose some clones; where checked, under half of the loss comes from unresolved V genes, and the rest has no known cause. The sample's own table lists approximately 50,000 clones. The biggest ten clones account for 0.8% to 1% of the sample. This specimen was CD4+ T cells from blood, taken before the transplant. These receptors all stem from a human donor who received a combined kidney and bone marrow transplant.

Notes on this clone: The CDR3 end is not reached by the read, which stops 3 residues before it; the germline J gene fills it in. The chain employs TRBV7-9 and TRBJ1-4; no definite D call. The V and J ends lost 1 base and 8 bases respectively, with 14 bases between them. This CDR3 comprises 15 residues. Germline V gives CDR1 SEHNR, CDR2 FQNEAQ (reference sequence). CDR3 DNA, as far as it was read: TGTGCCAGCAGCTTAGGGAGTACCGGAGGGGAAAAA. Amino acids: CASSLGSTGGEK. The full CDR3 protein is CASSLGSTGGEKLFF.

CDR3 loop: CSARVSLVDYGYTF. Incomplete CDR3 DNA: TGCAGTGCTAGAGTTAGCCTGGTGGACTATGGC. V and J are TRBV20-1 and TRBJ1-2; D unresolved. The read finishes 3 residues shy of the CDR3 end, and the germline J gene is used to complete it. V gave up 1 base and J gave up 3 bases, with 12 bases separating them. The CDR3 is made up of 14 amino acids. Germline CDR1 is DFQATT and CDR2 is SNEGSKA (reference sequence).

About this clone itself: Read coverage stops 3 residues before the CDR3 terminus; the germline J gene supplies the remainder. V gene TRBV5-1 combines with J gene TRBJ2-2; possible D gene TRBD1, 6 bases. Trimming took 0 bases from V and 6 from J, leaving 9 bases between them. Germline lookup yields CDR1 SGHRS and CDR2 YFSETQ. The CDR3 consists of 14 residues. The CDR3 region is CASSLGPGAGELFF. The part of the CDR3 DNA that was read is TGCGCCAGCAGCTTGGGTCCAGGGGCCGGGGAG.

On this clone: The read halts 3 residues ahead of the CDR3 end, with the missing end drawn from the germline J gene. The chain combines TRBV6-2 or TRBV6-3 with TRBJ2-5, with 8 positions matching TRBD2. The CDR3 contains 14 residues. The trim removed 4 bases at V and 1 base at J, leaving 2 bases unmatched. From germline, CDR1 is MNHEY and CDR2 SVGEGT. Incomplete CDR3 DNA: TGTGCCAGCAGTTTTAGCGGGACCCAAGAGACC. As protein: CASSFSGTQET. The CDR3, in full, reads CASSFSGTQETQYF.

With respect to this clone: The CDR3 end falls 3 residues outside the read, so it is completed with the germline J gene. The chain uses TRBV19 and TRBJ2-2; TRBD1 matches 11 bases. Germline V gene sequence: CDR1 LNHDA, CDR2 SQIVND (reference sequence). The CDR3 consists of 14 residues. The CDR3 region is CASSIRGTGGLLFF. The CDR3 bases that were read are TGTGCCAGTAGTATAAGAGGGACAGGGGGACTG.

About this clone itself: The missing CDR3 end, 3 residues past where the read stops, is filled in from the germline J gene. The chain recombines TRBV30 with TRBJ1-6; possible D gene TRBD1, 6 bases. V shed 5 bases and J shed 6 bases, with 14 bases lying between them. CDR3 size: 14 residues. Germline V lookup: CDR1 GTSNPN, CDR2 SVGIG (reference sequence). CDR3 bases read: TGTGCCTGGTTAGGACAGAACACTAATTCACCC. It translates to CAWLGQNTNSP. In full, the CDR3 is CAWLGQNTNSPLHF.

A remark on this clone: The DNA ends 3 residues before the CDR3 does, and the rest of the CDR3 is filled in from the germline J gene. The rearrangement links TRBV19 to TRBJ2-5, with D perhaps matching TRBD1 (6 bases). This CDR3 spans 16 amino acids. Deletions cut 4 bases from V and 2 bases from J, with 17 bases between. Germline V gives CDR1 LNHDA, CDR2 SQIVND (reference sequence). The CDR3 DNA, read in part, is TGTGCCAGTAGTACCGATCGGACAGCCCTGCAAGAGACC. This gives the protein CASSTDRTALQET. The entire CDR3 protein reads CASSTDRTALQETQYF. The full variable domain, in which reference TRBV19 and TRBJ2-5 provide the parts outside the CDR3, is DGGITQSPKYLFRKEGQNVTLSCEQNLNHDAMYWYRQDPGQGLRLIYYSQIVNDFQKGDIAEGYSVSREKKESFPLTVTSAQKNPTAFYLCASSTDRTALQETQYFGPGTRLLVL.

A note on this clone: The read finishes 3 residues shy of the CDR3 end, and the germline J gene is used to complete it. The rearrangement uses TRBV5-6 and TRBJ1-2; TRBD1 agrees at 10 bases. After removal of 1 base from V and 5 bases from J, the junction contained 5 bases not matched to a gene. CDR3 length: 15 residues. The V gene's germline CDR1 is SGHDT and CDR2 YYEEEE. The CDR3: CASSLTGTGVYGYTF. The DNA read from the CDR3 is TGTGCCAGCAGCTTGACTGGGACAGGGGTTTATGGC.

In regard to this clone: The CDR3 end falls 3 residues outside the read, so it is completed with the germline J gene. This chain uses TRBV2 with TRBJ2-6, with 9 positions matching TRBD1. Looked up from germline, CDR1 is SNHLY and CDR2 is FYNNEI. The CDR3 sequence is 15 residues long. V was clipped by 11 bases and J by 1 base; unmatched bases: 6. Here the CDR3 reads CACGQGTSGANVLTF. The sequenced part of the CDR3 DNA is TGTGCCTGCGGACAGGGGACTTCTGGGGCCAACGTC.

Worth noting for this clone: Read coverage stops 3 residues before the CDR3 terminus; the germline J gene supplies the remainder. The chain couples TRBV19 to TRBJ2-4; D not certain. V was pared by 1 base and J by 8 bases, with 9 bases between. This CDR3 has 13 residues. The V gene's germline CDR1 is LNHDA and CDR2 SQIVND (reference sequence). The CDR3 loop is CASSIGATDIQYF. The covered CDR3 bases are TGTGCCAGTAGTATAGGAGCTACGGACATT. The variable domain in full, with the rest retrieved from reference TRBV19 and TRBJ2-4, is DGGITQSPKYLFRKEGQNVTLSCEQNLNHDAMYWYRQDPGQGLRLIYYSQIVNDFQKGDIAEGYSVSREKKESFPLTVTSAQKNPTAFYLCASSIGATDIQYFGAGTRLSVL.

As regards this clone: The observed sequence ends 3 residues before the CDR3 terminus, with the missing tail filled in from the germline J gene. The chain carries TRBV6-1 and TRBJ1-1; 11 positions match TRBD1. CDR1 MNHNS and CDR2 SASEGT come from the germline V gene. After removal of 4 bases from V and 1 base from J, the junction contained 2 bases not matched to a gene. This CDR3 spans 15 amino acids. The CDR3 DNA, read in part, is TGTGCCAGCAGTGCCGGGACAGGGGGGAACACTGAA. It is translated as CASSAGTGGNTE. The CDR3 in full is CASSAGTGGNTEAFF.

A note on this clone: The sequenced fragment ends 3 residues before the CDR3 boundary, so the rest is inferred from the germline J gene. V usage is TRBV29-1 and J usage is TRBJ1-4; tentatively, D is TRBD1 (6 bases). Between the trimmed V and J ends, which lost 4 bases and 7 bases, there was a span of 13 bases. CDR1 and CDR2 (germline): SQVTM, ANQGSEA. The CDR3 loop spans 13 amino acids. The DNA read from the CDR3 is TGCAGCGTTGTGGTGGGGGCAAGTGAAAAA. Translation gives CSVVVGASEK. The CDR3 in its entirety is CSVVVGASEKLFF.

A remark on this clone: Read data end 3 residues before the CDR3 end; the end is taken from the germline J gene. The V call is TRBV7-9, the J call TRBJ2-5; D unclear. The germline V gene encodes CDR1 SEHNR and CDR2 FQNEAQ (reference sequence). Trimming shortened V by 0 bases and J by 5 bases, and 7 bases separated the two germline ends. CDR3 size: 13 residues. The part of the CDR3 DNA that was read is TGTGCCAGCAGCTTAGCGCCCGGGGAGACC. Its translation: CASSLAPGET. The entire CDR3 is CASSLAPGETQYF.

Of note for this clone: Read sequence stops 3 residues before the CDR3 end, and the germline J gene provides the missing end. The chain has TRBV5-1 and TRBJ1-4; perhaps TRBD1 as D (6 bases). Between the trimmed V and J ends, which lost 2 bases and 8 bases, there was a span of 16 bases. This CDR3 is 15 amino acids long. Germline V gives CDR1 SGHRS, CDR2 YFSETQ. Incomplete CDR3 DNA: TGCGCCAGCAGCTTAGCGAGGAGGGGGAGCGAAAAA. It is translated as CASSLARRGSEK. The full-length CDR3 reads as CASSLARRGSEKLFF. The full variable domain, with the rest looked up from reference TRBV5-1 and TRBJ1-4, is KAGVTQTPRYLIKTRGQQVTLSCSPISGHRSVSWYQQTPGQGLQFLFEYFSETQRNKGNFPGRFSGRQFSNSRSEMNVSTLELGDSALYLCASSLARRGSEKLFFGSGTQLSVL.

Comment on this clone: The read ends 3 residues early relative to the CDR3; the germline J gene fills the gap. The chain links TRBV7-8 to TRBJ1-1; D unclear. Trimming took 3 bases from V and 1 from J, leaving 18 bases between them. The CDR3 length is 17 residues. Germline lookup yields CDR1 SGHVS and CDR2 FQNEAQ. The sequenced part of the CDR3 DNA is TGTGCCAGCAGCTTTGCCCAGAGGGCAGGTCAGAACACTGAA. It specifies CASSFAQRAGQNTE. In full, the CDR3 is CASSFAQRAGQNTEAFF.

A remark on this clone: Read coverage stops 3 residues before the CDR3 terminus; the germline J gene supplies the remainder. The chain carries TRBV5-1 and TRBJ1-4; D remains unclear. The CDR3 covers 16 residues. V was cut by 4 bases and J by 2 bases, with 15 bases left in between. Germline CDR1 and CDR2: SGHRS and YFSETQ. The part of the CDR3 DNA that was read is TGCGCCAGCAGCCCGGAACAGTCCCCGACTAATGAAAAA. Residues: CASSPEQSPTNEK. The full CDR3 protein reads CASSPEQSPTNEKLFF.

On this clone: Read coverage stops 3 residues before the CDR3 terminus; the germline J gene supplies the remainder. This chain joins TRBV20-1 and TRBJ1-6; D is unclear. Trimming stripped 4 bases from V and 6 bases from J, with 10 bases between. The CDR3 contains 13 residues. Germline CDR1 is DFQATT and CDR2 is SNEGSKA (reference sequence). The CDR3 sequence: CSATPGSNSPLHF. CDR3 DNA, as far as it was read: TGCAGTGCTACTCCGGGTAGTAATTCACCC.

Worth noting for this clone: The read gets to within 3 residues of the CDR3 end, and the germline J gene fills in the rest. The rearrangement uses TRBV7-2 and TRBJ2-2; TRBD1 aligns across 9 bases. CDR1 SGHTA and CDR2 FQGNSA come from the germline V gene. This CDR3 comprises 15 residues. The trim removed 3 bases at V and 5 bases at J, leaving 4 bases unmatched. CDR3 amino acids: CASSLGQGFTGELFF. The sequenced part of the CDR3 DNA is TGTGCCAGCAGCTTGGGACAGGGTTTTACCGGGGAG.

Notes on this clone: The read ends 3 residues early relative to the CDR3; the germline J gene fills the gap. The V and J genes are TRBV19 and TRBJ1-2; 7 bases match TRBD1. V shed 6 bases and J 2 bases; nucleotides not matched to a gene: 3. This CDR3 is built from 13 residues. CDR1 and CDR2 from the germline V gene are LNHDA and SQIVND (reference sequence). The CDR3 protein is CASRPTGNYGYTF. Partial CDR3 DNA: TGTGCCAGTAGACCGACAGGGAACTATGGC.

Concerning this clone: Read data end 3 residues before the CDR3 end; the end is taken from the germline J gene. V and J are TRBV7-8 and TRBJ1-2; D gene unclear. CDR3 length: 13 amino acids. V was pared by 3 bases and J by 4 bases, with 9 bases between. The germline V gene has CDR1 SGHVS and CDR2 FQNEAQ. The CDR3 spells CASSFRVSYGYTF. The sequenced part of the CDR3 DNA is TGTGCCAGCAGCTTTAGGGTTAGCTATGGC.

Note on this clone: The read gets to within 3 residues of the CDR3 end, and the germline J gene fills in the rest. V gene TRBV7-2 combines with J gene TRBJ2-2; no definite D call. Per germline, CDR1 SGHTA and CDR2 FQGNSA. V dropped 1 base and J dropped 2 bases, with 8 bases sitting between them. The CDR3 has 15 residues. The CDR3 protein is CASSLGATNTGELFF. The sequenced part of the CDR3 DNA is TGTGCCAGCAGCTTAGGGGCTACAAACACCGGGGAG.

With regard to this clone: The read terminates 3 residues before the CDR3 end, so the remaining end is supplied by the germline J gene. The chain combines TRBV7-6 with TRBJ2-5, with D possibly being TRBD1 or TRBD2 (5 bases each). The CDR3 length is 16 residues. From germline, CDR1 is SGHVS and CDR2 FNYEAQ. V was pared by 5 bases and J by 1 base, with 17 bases between. The CDR3 sequence: CASSKLPRGVQETQYF. CDR3 DNA (partial): TGTGCCAGCAGCAAACTTCCCCGAGGGGTCCAAGAGACC.

The CDR3 spells CASSSYRGYGYTF. The part of the CDR3 DNA that was read is TGTGCCAGCAGCTCTTACAGGGGTTATGGC. The chain recombines TRBV2 with TRBJ1-2; 7 bases are shared with TRBD1. The CDR3 extends 3 residues past the end of the read, so its final part is completed from the germline J gene. Germline lookup yields CDR1 SNHLY and CDR2 FYNNEI. J gave up 5 bases and V 6 bases, and 6 bases lay outside the gene matches. This CDR3 is built from 13 residues.

On this clone itself: The CDR3 end falls 3 residues outside the read, so it is completed with the germline J gene. V usage is TRBV18 and J usage is TRBJ1-3, with D perhaps matching TRBD1 (6 bases). V lost 2 bases and J 0 bases, leaving 17 bases between the germline ends. CDR3 length: 18 residues. The germline V gene has CDR1 KGHSH and CDR2 LQKENI. The sequenced CDR3 bases are TGTGCCAGCTCACCAAGGATGCCAGGGGATAGCTCTGGAAACACC. It specifies CASSPRMPGDSSGNT. The full CDR3 reads CASSPRMPGDSSGNTIYF.

The CDR3 DNA, read in part, is TGTGCCAGCTCACCCCAACCGGCTGGATTGGACTTGAACGGC. Translation: CASSPQPAGLDLNG. The full CDR3 is CASSPQPAGLDLNGYTF. The gene calls are TRBV18 and TRBJ1-2, with D uncertain. The read halts 3 residues ahead of the CDR3 end, with the missing end drawn from the germline J gene. The germline V gene has CDR1 KGHSH and CDR2 LQKENI. There are 17 residues in the CDR3.